The rows below give T cell receptor beta chains drawn from one sample of a study of control samples from healthy donors and cancer patients. The method was immunoSEQ multiplex PCR; TCRdb's version includes in-frame clones alone and lacks a portion of them. This table has about 80,000 clones, around nine tenths appearing once. Sequencing was performed on blood. The receptors stem from a woman in her forties or fifties in good health. The CDR3 runs from the conserved cysteine through the conserved F or W. D genes are given only for firm matches. Where a row states a size, it is once, few, many or the class of an expanded clone; other rows omit it.

TRBJ2-3,15,NA,NA,TRBV7-8,TGTGCCAGCAGCTTAGCGCGGACATACACAGATACGCAGTATTTT,CASSLARTYTDTQYF
TRBJ1-2,16,NA,NA,TRBV13,TGTGCCAGCAGCTTATTATTGTCGGGGGCTCTCTATGGCTACACCTTC,CASSLLLSGALYGYTF
TRBJ2-3,11,NA,NA,TRBV30,TGTGCCTGGGATCGAGTAGATACGCAGTATTTT,CAWDRVDTQYF
TRBJ1-5,16,NA,once,TRBV6-1,TGTGCCAGCAGTGAAAGGGGGGCCAGGGATGATCAGCCCCAGCATTTT,CASSERGARDDQPQHF
TRBJ2-7,15,TRBD2,few,TRBV5-5,TGTGCCAGCAGCTTGGCCCAGCGGGGTGTGGTCGAGCAGTACTTC,CASSLAQRGVVEQYF
TRBJ2-3,13,TRBD1,NA,TRBV11-3,TGTGCCAGCAGCAGGACAGGGGCGGATACGCAGTATTTT,CASSRTGADTQYF
TRBJ1-5,16,TRBD1,NA,TRBV7-9,TGTGCCAGCAGCCCAGGACAGGGCGCGAGCAATCAGCCCCAGCATTTT,CASSPGQGASNQPQHF
TRBJ1-5,14,NA,NA,TRBV6-5,TGTGCCAGCTCCCGAGGGTCTAGCAATCAGCCCCAGCATTTT,CASSRGSSNQPQHF
TRBJ2-1,15,TRBD2,NA,TRBV27,TGTGCCAGCAGTCATAGACTAGCTGTATACAATGAGCAGTTCTTC,CASSHRLAVYNEQFF
TRBJ1-2,14,TRBD1,NA,TRBV2,TGTGCCAGCAGCCTACAGGGGGACGCTAGCGGCTACACCTTC,CASSLQGDASGYTF
TRBJ1-5,14,NA,once,TRBV19,TGTGCCAGTAGGAACAGGGCCCCCAATCAGCCCCAGCATTTT,CASRNRAPNQPQHF
TRBJ2-3,15,NA,NA,TRBV4-1,TGCGCCAGCAGCCGAGGACGGGGTACTACAGATACGCAGTATTTT,CASSRGRGTTDTQYF
TRBJ2-6,13,NA,NA,TRBV14,TGTGCCAGCAGCCCTAATGGGGCCAACGTCCTGACTTTC,CASSPNGANVLTF
TRBJ1-1,15,TRBD1,NA,TRBV19,TGTGCCACTGTTCGGACTCAGGGGGGTTGGTCTGAAGCTTTCTTT,CATVRTQGGWSEAFF
TRBJ1-2,13,NA,NA,TRBV2,TGTGCCAGCTCTGGCAGGGCGAGCTATGGCTACACCTTC,CASSGRASYGYTF
TRBJ2-7,14,TRBD1,NA,TRBV10-2,TGCGCCAGCAGTAGACAGGGAAGCGCCTACGAGCAGTACTTC,CASSRQGSAYEQYF
TRBJ1-2,15,NA,NA,TRBV30,TGTGCCTGGAGTGGTCCAGACTCAGCTAACTATGGCTACACCTTC,CAWSGPDSANYGYTF
TRBJ1-1,13,NA,NA,TRBV3-1/TRBV3-2,TGTGCCAGCAGCCAAGTACTGAACACTGAAGCTTTCTTT,CASSQVLNTEAFF
TRBJ1-2,13,TRBD1,NA,TRBV5-1,TGCGCCAGCAGCTTTACAGGGGGAGATGGCTACACCTTC,CASSFTGGDGYTF
TRBJ1-3,14,TRBD1,few,TRBV24-1,TGTGCCACCCAGGGGGGCGACTCTGGAAACACCATATATTTT,CATQGGDSGNTIYF
TRBJ1-3,15,NA,NA,TRBV5-8,TGTGCCAGCAGCATAGACTATAACTCTGGAAACACCATATATTTT,CASSIDYNSGNTIYF
TRBJ2-1,13,NA,NA,TRBV10-3,TGTGCCTCCTGTAAGGGGGTCGGGGGGGAGCAGTTCTTC,CASCKGVGGEQFF
TRBJ2-1,13,TRBD1,few,TRBV6-5,TGTGCCAGCAGACCCGGACAGGGAAGTGAGCAGTTCTTC,CASRPGQGSEQFF
TRBJ2-1,14,NA,NA,TRBV5-1,TGCGCCAGCAGCTTAGACAGCTCCTACAATGAGCAGTTCTTC,CASSLDSSYNEQFF
TRBJ1-5,13,NA,once,TRBV7-2,TGTGCCAGCAGCTTAGGTTTTAATCAGCCCCAGCATTTT,CASSLGFNQPQHF
TRBJ2-1,15,TRBD2,NA,TRBV15,TGTGCCACCAGCAGAGATCTGGAGCGGGGGAATGAGCAGTTCTTC,CATSRDLERGNEQFF
TRBJ1-2,15,TRBD1,NA,TRBV19,TGTGCCAGTAGTATAAATGGCGGACAGGGCGCGGGCTACACCTTC,CASSINGGQGAGYTF
TRBJ1-1,12,NA,NA,TRBV9,TGTGCCAGCAGCGGTAACAGGGATAAAGCTTTCTTT,CASSGNRDKAFF
TRBJ2-7,13,NA,NA,TRBV21-1,TGTGCCAGCAGCAAATTCCCTTGTGGCGAGCAGTACTTC,CASSKFPCGEQYF
TRBJ1-6,15,NA,NA,TRBV6-1,TGTGCCAGCAGTGAAAACGAACTGAATAATTCACCCCTCCACTTT,CASSENELNNSPLHF
TRBJ1-2,15,NA,NA,TRBV7-2,TGTGCCAGCAGCAAGACAGGCCGGAAGTTCTATGGCTACACCTTC,CASSKTGRKFYGYTF
TRBJ2-4,14,NA,NA,TRBV30,TGTGCCTGGAAAGAAGGGGGGCTGGGAAACATTCAGTACTTC,CAWKEGGLGNIQYF
TRBJ2-4,13,TRBD2,NA,TRBV12-3/TRBV12-4,TGTGCCAGCAGTTTTGAGGGGAGGGACATTCAGTACTTC,CASSFEGRDIQYF
TRBJ1-1,13,NA,NA,TRBV2,TGTGCCAGCAGTGCACAGACCAACACTGAAGCTTTCTTT,CASSAQTNTEAFF
TRBJ1-2,15,TRBD1,NA,TRBV6-1,TGTGCCAGCAGTGAAGCGATGACAGGGCCCTATGGCTACACCTTC,CASSEAMTGPYGYTF
TRBJ1-2,12,NA,once,TRBV6-2/TRBV6-3,TGTGCCAGCAGCACGGAATTGTTTGGCTACACCTTC,CASSTELFGYTF
TRBJ1-1,15,NA,few,TRBV3-1/TRBV3-2,TGTGCCAGCAGCCAAGACCCGCCGGGGCCCCCTGAAGCTTTCTTT,CASSQDPPGPPEAFF
TRBJ1-4,14,NA,NA,TRBV19,TGTGCCAGTAGTATAAACCAGGGGCGCGAAAAACTGTTTTTT,CASSINQGREKLFF
TRBJ1-1,14,NA,NA,TRBV19,TGTGCCAGTAGTATCCGGGATGGCGGCACTGAAGCTTTCTTT,CASSIRDGGTEAFF
TRBJ1-3,16,NA,NA,TRBV7-2,TGTGCCAGCAGGCCCCCAGGGAGGGCCGCTGGAAACACCATATATTTT,CASRPPGRAAGNTIYF
TRBJ1-4,15,NA,NA,TRBV19,TGTGCCAGTAGTATGGGGGGACAACGTAATGAAAAACTGTTTTTT,CASSMGGQRNEKLFF
TRBJ2-1,15,NA,once,TRBV2,TGTGCCAGCAGTGTGGACGGTGGCTCCTACAATGAGCAGTTCTTC,CASSVDGGSYNEQFF
TRBJ2-3,15,NA,NA,TRBV19,TGTGCCAGTAGTAACCTAGGGCAACTCACAGATACGCAGTATTTT,CASSNLGQLTDTQYF
TRBJ2-2,14,NA,NA,TRBV5-1,TGCGCCAGCAGCTTAACCCCCGACACCGGGGAGCTGTTTTTT,CASSLTPDTGELFF
TRBJ2-7,12,NA,NA,TRBV5-4,TGTGCCAGCAGCTCCAACCAATACGAGCAGTACTTC,CASSSNQYEQYF
TRBJ1-1,12,NA,NA,TRBV6-5,TGTGCCAGCAGCTCAGTTGACACTGAAGCTTTCTTT,CASSSVDTEAFF
TRBJ2-2,15,TRBD2,NA,TRBV11-2,TGTGCCAGCAGCCGGAGCGGGACGAACACCGGGGAGCTGTTTTTT,CASSRSGTNTGELFF
TRBJ2-1,12,NA,NA,TRBV25-1,TGTGCCAGCAGTGAAAATATCGATGAGCAGTTCTTC,CASSENIDEQFF
TRBJ2-3,16,TRBD2,NA,TRBV4-2,TGTGCCAGCAGCGAAACTAGCGGGGGGGCTACAGATACGCAGTATTTT,CASSETSGGATDTQYF
TRBJ2-5,14,NA,NA,TRBV24-1,TGTGCCACAAGTCCCGCAGGGGAAGAAGAGACCCAGTACTTC,CATSPAGEEETQYF
TRBJ2-1,14,NA,NA,TRBV2,TGTGCCAGCACCCCCTTGAGCTCCTACAATGAGCAGTTCTTC,CASTPLSSYNEQFF